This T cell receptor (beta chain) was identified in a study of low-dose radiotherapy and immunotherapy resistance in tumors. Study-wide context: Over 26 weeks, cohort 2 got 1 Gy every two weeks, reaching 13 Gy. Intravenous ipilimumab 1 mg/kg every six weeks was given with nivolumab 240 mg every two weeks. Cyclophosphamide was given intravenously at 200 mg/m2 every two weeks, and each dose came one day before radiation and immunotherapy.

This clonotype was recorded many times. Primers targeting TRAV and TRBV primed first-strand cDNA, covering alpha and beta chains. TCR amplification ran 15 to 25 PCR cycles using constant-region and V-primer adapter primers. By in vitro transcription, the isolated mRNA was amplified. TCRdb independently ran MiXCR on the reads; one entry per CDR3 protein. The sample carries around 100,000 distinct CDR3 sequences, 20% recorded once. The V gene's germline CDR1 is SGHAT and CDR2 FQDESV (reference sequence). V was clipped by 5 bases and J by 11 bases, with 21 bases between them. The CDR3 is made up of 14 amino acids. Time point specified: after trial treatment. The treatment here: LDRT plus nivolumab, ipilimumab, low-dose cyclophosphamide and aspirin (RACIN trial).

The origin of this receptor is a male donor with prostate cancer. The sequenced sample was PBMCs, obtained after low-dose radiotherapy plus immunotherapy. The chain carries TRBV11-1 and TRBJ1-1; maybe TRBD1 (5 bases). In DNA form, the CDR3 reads TGTGCCAGCAGCGTAAGCGAGGGGCTAGTTCGGGCTTTCTTT. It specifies CASSVSEGLVRAFF.